These 14 T cell receptor beta chains share one sample of origin, sequenced in a study of blood T cell repertoires in COVID-19. TCRdb keeps only in-frame clones here, not all; method: immunoSEQ multiplex PCR. The sample gives more than 200,000 clones, more than 75% of which show up once; approximately 5.3% is in the top ten. Sequences were obtained from peripheral blood. The source of these receptors is a woman between 55 and 75 years old with COVID-19, enrolled during active disease.

This clone was seen a single time. The chain couples TRBV15 to TRBJ2-7; D is uncertain. The CDR3 has 14 amino acids. The germline V gene has CDR1 LNHNV and CDR2 YYDKDF (reference sequence). Trimming removed 0 bases at V and 6 bases at J, with 12 bases between. CDR3: CATSRDILSGEQYF. The CDR3 nucleotides read TGTGCCACCAGCAGAGATATTTTATCGGGCGAGCAGTACTTC. The full variable domain, its missing parts supplied by reference TRBV15 and TRBJ2-7, is DAMVIQNPRYQVTQFGKPVTLSCSQTLNHNVMYWYQQKSSQAPKLLFHYYDKDFNNEADTPDNFQSRRPNTSFCFLDIRSPGLGDTAMYLCATSRDILSGEQYFGPGTRLTVT.

The V call is TRBV24-1, the J call TRBJ2-7; 12 bases line up with TRBD2. Germline CDR1 reads KGHDR; CDR2 reads SFDVKD. This CDR3 comprises 17 residues. The junction had 12 bases not matched to a gene; V was cut back by 9 bases and J by 1 base. DNA for the CDR3: TGTGCCACCTTTGCGGCAACTAGCGGGAGGCGTTCCTACGAGCAGTACTTC. It specifies CATFAATSGRRSYEQYF.

The table lists this clone with a few counts. The chain carries TRBV7-9 and TRBJ1-4, with D unresolved. Looked up from germline, CDR1 is SEHNR and CDR2 is FQNEAQ (reference sequence). The V and J ends lost 2 bases and 8 bases respectively, with 12 bases between them. This CDR3 comprises 14 residues. This CDR3 reads CASSLLGSTEKLFF. DNA of the CDR3: TGTGCCAGCAGCTTACTGGGGAGTACGGAAAAACTGTTTTTT.

The chain links TRBV11-3 to TRBJ2-1, with a tentative D call TRBD2 (6 bases). Germline V lookup: CDR1 SGHNT, CDR2 YENEEA. Trimming removed 4 bases at V and 5 bases at J, with 15 bases between. This CDR3 has 15 amino acids. Written as DNA, the CDR3 is TGTGCCAGCAGCTCCGGCGGGGCGGGGAACAATGAGCAGTTCTTC. As protein: CASSSGGAGNNEQFF.

This chain joins TRBV19 and TRBJ2-6; 7 bases match TRBD2. This CDR3 spans 15 amino acids. Per germline, CDR1 LNHDA and CDR2 SQIVND (reference sequence). Trimming removed 2 bases from V and 3 bases from J; junction bases left unmatched: 1. The CDR3 bases are TGTGCCAGTAGTATACGGACTAGTGGGGCCAACGTCCTGACTTTC. Translating gives CASSIRTSGANVLTF.

The rearrangement joins TRBV30 to TRBJ1-6; TRBD1 is a possible D gene (6 bases). The germline V and J ends were trimmed by 4 bases and 6 bases, with 16 bases remaining between them. Germline CDR1 reads GTSNPN; CDR2 reads SVGIG (reference sequence). CDR3 size: 15 residues. In nucleotides, the CDR3 is TGTGCCTGGAACTCAGGGGTCAGCTCTAATTCACCCCTCCACTTT. Translating it yields CAWNSGVSSNSPLHF. Full variable domain (remainder filled in from reference TRBV30 and TRBJ1-6): SQTIHQWPATLVQPVGSPLSLECTVEGTSNPNLYWYRQAAGRGLQLLFYSVGIGQISSEVPQNLSASRPQDRQFILSSKKLLLSDSGFYLCAWNSGVSSNSPLHFGNGTRLTVT.

DNA for the CDR3: TGTGCCAGCAGCTCTCGACAGGGTCAGCCCCAGCATTTT. It translates to CASSSRQGQPQHF. This chain joins TRBV6-2 or TRBV6-3 and TRBJ1-5; TRBD1 aligns across 7 bases. V shed 6 bases, J shed 6 bases, and the junction held 5 bases outside the gene matches. Germline CDR1 is MNHEY and CDR2 is SVGEGT. There are 13 residues in the CDR3.

This clone was picked up a small number of times. The same CDR3 also results from other DNA sequences found in this sample. The V call is TRBV18, the J call TRBJ1-1; D gene uncertain. Trimming cost V 1 base and J 1 base, with 4 bases left between them. The CDR3 totals 13 residues. CDR1 KGHSH and CDR2 LQKENI come from the germline V gene. The CDR3 protein is CASSPRENTEAFF. In DNA, the CDR3 is TGTGCCAGCTCACCACGAGAGAACACTGAAGCTTTCTTT.

J is TRBJ1-2 and V is TRBV7-8; 8 positions agree with TRBD1. The CDR3 totals 15 residues. Germline lookup yields CDR1 SGHVS and CDR2 FQNEAQ. Trimming took 3 bases from V and 1 from J; bases not matched to a gene: 4. CDR3 amino acids: CASSFGTGDNYGYTF. CDR3 in DNA: TGTGCCAGCAGCTTCGGGACAGGAGATAACTATGGCTACACCTTC.

This clone has a single count. V and J are TRBV28 and TRBJ1-2, with 7 nucleotides matching TRBD1. Looked up from germline, CDR1 is MDHEN and CDR2 is SYDVKM. The V gene end was trimmed by 6 bases and the J gene end by 7 bases; junction bases not matched to a gene: 5. CDR3 length: 12 residues. CDR3 coding DNA: TGTGCCAGCAGGCTCCCAGGGGGTGGCTACACCTTC. Translated: CASRLPGGGYTF.

The V call is TRBV28, the J call TRBJ2-3; 12 bases are shared with TRBD2. The germline V gene encodes CDR1 MDHEN and CDR2 SYDVKM. The CDR3 length is 15 residues. The trim removed 4 bases at V and 9 bases at J, leaving 8 bases unmatched. CDR3 nucleotides: TGTGCCAGCAGTTCGCCTAGCGGGAGGGCCGGAACGCAGTATTTT. This translates into CASSSPSGRAGTQYF.

The chain links TRBV28 to TRBJ2-5; TRBD1 aligns across 7 bases. Germline CDR1 is MDHEN and CDR2 is SYDVKM. CDR3 length: 15 residues. Germline trimming cut 1 base from V and 0 bases from J; bases unmatched to any gene: 2. Here the CDR3 DNA reads TGTGCCAGCAGTTTATACAGGGGCTACCAAGAGACCCAGTACTTC. Its translation is CASSLYRGYQETQYF. Together with reference TRBV28 and TRBJ2-5, the CDR3 gives the full variable domain: DVKVTQSSRYLVKRTGEKVFLECVQDMDHENMFWYRQDPGLGLRLIYFSYDVKMKEKGDIPEGYSVSREKKERFSLILESASTNQTSMYLCASSLYRGYQETQYFGPGTRLLVL.

This clone was seen only once. This rearrangement joins TRBV6-1 to TRBJ2-7; the D gene is possibly TRBD1 (5 bases). Germline values: CDR1 MNHNS, CDR2 SASEGT. The V and J ends lost 2 bases and 2 bases respectively, with 10 bases between them. The CDR3 spans 14 residues. The CDR3 DNA is TGTGCCAGCAGTGAACAGGGTAGAGCCTACGAGCAGTACTTC. This translates into CASSEQGRAYEQYF.

The chain is built from TRBV25-1 and TRBJ1-5, with D tentatively TRBD1 (5 bases). This CDR3 has 15 amino acids. The V end was cut by 3 bases, the J end by 0 bases, with 9 bases between. Germline CDR1 reads MGHDK; CDR2 reads SYGVNS. The CDR3 here is CASSDDGHSNQPQHF. DNA of the CDR3: TGTGCCAGCAGTGATGATGGACATAGCAATCAGCCCCAGCATTTT.